The TCR beta chain under discussion was sequenced for a study of cytomegalovirus exposure and HLA in healthy donors. Whole-study results and caveats: Fewer than 20,000 TCR beta sequences were associated with HLA alleles at 0.05 false discovery rate in a later analysis.

Amplification used 60 Vbeta primers and 13 Jbeta primers. Assay used: immunoSEQ multiplex PCR; TCRdb lists only in-frame clones, some missing. The sample lists hundreds of thousands of clones; around 64% were seen once. Concerning this clone: No antigen is known for it.

The receptor was derived from a middle-aged man in good health and CMV-seropositive. The sequenced sample was PBMCs.

CDR3 bases: TGTGCCAGCAGCCCGGAGGCGAACACTGAAGCTTTCTTT. Translation gives CASSPEANTEAFF. This chain links TRBV5-5 with TRBJ1-1, with D uncertain. Deletions cut 4 bases from V and 1 base from J, with 8 bases between. The CDR3 totals 13 residues. Germline V CDR1 and CDR2: SGHKS, YYEKEE (reference sequence).